Below, one TCR beta chain is given with its context. The antigen is unknown. Sample treatment: oral pan-JAK inhibitor, 5-10 mg twice daily. This sample stems from a study of CD8+ T cells in alopecia areata. In germline, CDR1 is SEHNR, CDR2 FQNEAQ (reference sequence). The CDR3 is made up of 15 amino acids. V shed 5 bases and J 6 bases; nucleotides not matched to a gene: 4. cDNA prepared by RNA extraction and subsequent reverse transcription served as the template for sequencing. Clones were sequenced by immunoSEQ multiplex PCR, and TCRdb holds only the in-frame ones, with some missing. The sample carries approximately 220,000 clones, approximately 38% recorded once. Findings and limits, study-wide: Scalp data also include sequences from resident alphabeta T cells of normal skin.

This specimen was CD4+ T cells sorted from blood, taken between weeks 30 and 35, from a patient treated with tofacitinib. This chain connects TRBV7-9 to TRBJ2-1, with 13 bases that match TRBD2. The sequence was collected from a human donor with alopecia areata. CDR3 in DNA: TGTGCCAGCAGCCCTACTAGCGGGGGGGCCAATGAGCAGTTCTTC. It specifies CASSPTSGGANEQFF. Using reference TRBV7-9 and TRBJ2-1 for the parts outside the CDR3, the full variable domain is DTGVSQNPRHKITKRGQNVTFRCDPISEHNRLYWYRQTLGQGPEFLTYFQNEAQLEKSRLLSDRFSAERPKGSFSTLEIQRTEQGDSAMYLCASSPTSGGANEQFFGPGTRLTVL.